This entry describes one T cell receptor (beta chain). What antigen it recognizes has not been identified. Base qualities are missing; no much larger clone stands one base away. TCR CDR3 regions were amplified from genomic DNA by multiplex PCR using the deep immunoSEQ assay. Extracted genomic DNA from each cell subset was distributed evenly across all wells of several immunoSEQ 96-well plates, and each plate was treated as a replicate. For sorted subsets, about 200 ng genomic DNA, equal to tens of thousands of T cell genomes, was loaded into each replicate PCR. Purified libraries were quantified with a Qubit 3.0 fluorometer, sized on a Bioanalyzer 2100, and re-quantified with the KAPA Library Quantification kit. Each immunoSEQ 96-well plate was sequenced on its own single-read 150-cycle Illumina NextSeq 550 flow cell. In the source study's methods: Because the immunoSEQ output held only junctional sequences and lacked quality scores, the filtering could not match the filtering applied to full-length reads. To assign V/J genes and CDR3, sequences were annotated against IMGT germline references using PyIR, a Python wrapper for IgBLAST v1.9. Reads were filtered out if the reads had weak V/J assignments (E-value above 1e-6), no CDR3, stop codons, out-of-frame junctions, or ambiguous translated residues. V3J clonotypes were defined as sequences sharing the same inferred V gene, J gene, and CDR3 amino acid sequence. Percentage overlap between repertoires was calculated by dividing the number of shared unique clonotypes by the size of the smaller repertoire. RTK rarefaction, the Chao1 estimator, and Recon v2.1 estimates of unobserved clonotypes were used to assess repertoire richness. Generation probabilities were computed with OLGA for all TCRbeta clonotypes obtained by the gDNA method from a handful of donors. Here the immuneACCESS table is served through TCRdb, limited to in-frame sequences with V and J called. Missing clones are a known gap in these copies; in checked studies unresolved V genes cover under half, and the rest lacks a known reason. V and J calls and clone size follow that table, whereas D and trimming were derived from the DNA. The sample data list about 590,000 clones, and 95% to 96% of these were observed just once. The ten largest clonotypes hold about 0.11% of the sample.

The data belong to a study of shared clonotypes between healthy human individuals (TCRdb year 2020). Study-wide context: A couple of women and a few men aged 18 to 49 years were included in the cohort. Blood TCR repertoires of about 5 healthy adults were deeply sequenced to estimate repertoire size and the extent of clonotype sharing between individuals. To increase sequencing depth and limit assay-specific biases, different laboratories used diverse techniques to prepare libraries and sequence TCR repertoires. Leukapheresis yielded between about 0.85 and 9 billion PBMCs per donor. For each donor, CD4 naive and CD4 memory were each run on three plates, CD8 naive on two plates, and CD8 memory on one plate.

CD8 naive samples were obtained by positive selection for CCR7 among CD45RO-negative cells, yielding a CD45RA+CCR7+ population from which TemRA cells were excluded. The donors were healthy, HIV-negative adults with no recently reported acute infections or vaccinations. All donors were Caucasian adults living in Nashville, Tennessee, USA. Blood was obtained by leukapheresis, after which PBMCs were separated by Ficoll-Histopaque density gradient centrifugation and cryopreserved in liquid nitrogen vapor phase. Analytical flow cytometry was used to check the purity and quantity of each magnetically sorted T cell population. Each sorted fraction had its genomic DNA isolated and then quantified by UV absorbance on a Nanodrop 2000c. General findings and caveats noted by the study authors: Because the study included only a small number of donors, the genetic and exposure-history diversity represented was limited. Incomplete sequencing was indicated by rarefaction of sorted-subset datasets, despite the large sequencing depth. Based on pairwise subsampling, the degree of clonotype sharing among donors was expected to be affected by sequencing depth. When several donors were compared, the shared fraction of clonotypes was about 5% for naive CD4, around 3.6% for naive CD8, 2.3% for memory CD4, and less than 0.5% for memory CD8. Naive subsets generally had larger estimated clonotype richness than memory subsets did. Sampling was restricted to blood, and TCR repertoires in tissues likely differ from the TCR repertoires found in blood. Clonotypes shared by all four sorted-subset donors showed higher generation probabilities than non-shared clonotypes.

Compared with germline, V lacks 0 bases and J lacks 5 bases; bases without a gene match: 3. The CDR3 contains 15 residues, cysteine and phenylalanine counted. Solely the CDR3 DNA is kept, with 45 bases framed from the first base. CDR1 and CDR2 are read off the germline V gene as MNHNS and SASEGT. The source of this sequence is a woman aged 25 to 39 in good health. The sequenced material came from naive CD8+ T cells sorted from blood. The intended sense of this specimen's cell subset or site label: CD45RA+CCR7+. The chain is assembled from TRBV6-1 and TRBJ1-1; 10 nucleotides in the junction match TRBD1. The bases are TGTGCCAGCAGTGAAGCCGGGGACAGGGGAACTGAAGCTTTCTTT. Translated, this gives CASSEAGDRGTEAFF.